These 14 T cell receptor beta chains share one sample of origin, sequenced in a study of blood T cells in healthy people across ages. The authors ran a second PCR of roughly 7 to 11 cycles using a sample-barcoded 5' primer and a J-beta primer mix. One entry per CDR3 protein, called by TCRdb with MiXCR from the 5' RACE reads. The table records roughly 1,500,000 distinct CDR3 sequences, 42% of them present only once. The sequenced material came from blood. The source of these receptors is a young woman in good health.

The chain uses TRBV20-1 and TRBJ1-5, with D possibly being TRBD1 (5 bases). Trimming cost V 3 bases and J 6 bases, with 21 bases left between them. Per germline, CDR1 DFQATT and CDR2 SNEGSKA (reference sequence). The CDR3 consists of 16 residues. CDR3 loop: CSASGWDRYKSQPQHF. The CDR3 DNA is TGCAGTGCTAGTGGCTGGGACCGGTACAAAAGTCAGCCCCAGCATTTT.

This clonotype was seen only a few times. The CDR3 spells CASSQDGATGNTIYF. DNA of the CDR3: TGCGCCAGCAGCCAAGATGGAGCTACTGGAAACACCATATATTTT. The chain recombines TRBV4-1 with TRBJ1-3; D not resolved. The CDR3 spans 15 residues. Germline V gene lookup returns CDR1 MGHRA and CDR2 YSYEKL. V was shortened by 0 bases and J by 2 bases, with 8 bases between the two germline ends.

The count of this clonotype is one. V gene TRBV28 combines with J gene TRBJ2-4; 12 bases line up with TRBD1. TRBJ2-7 explains the end of the DNA better; the J call may be wrong. The germline CDR1 and CDR2 sequences are MDHEN and SYDVKM. This CDR3 region has 18 residues. The CDR3 reads CASSLRDRGRPVGYEQYF. The CDR3 bases are TGTGCCAGCAGTTTGAGGGACAGGGGGCGCCCCGTGGGGTACGAGCAGTACTTC.

This clonotype was counted a single time. The chain is built from TRBV4-1 and TRBJ2-1; D not certain. The V end lost 1 base, the J end lost 3 bases, and 7 bases lay between the germline ends. The CDR3 spans 14 residues. The V gene's germline CDR1 is MGHRA and CDR2 YSYEKL. In DNA form, the CDR3 reads TGCGCCAGCAGCCAAGGTGCGAGCTACAATGAGCAGTTCTTC. Amino acid sequence: CASSQGASYNEQFF.

This clonotype has only a few counts. The chain recombines TRBV12-3 or TRBV12-4 with TRBJ1-6, with D tentatively TRBD1 (6 bases). Deletions cut 6 bases from V and 6 bases from J, with 15 bases between. CDR3 size: 15 residues. CDR3: CASRSTGLANSPLHF. The CDR3 DNA reads TGTGCCAGCAGGTCCACAGGGTTGGCTAATTCACCCCTCCACTTT.

CDR3 sequence: CASNKGQGRDEQFF. CDR3 DNA sequence: TGTGCCAGCAACAAAGGACAGGGTAGAGACGAGCAGTTCTTC. The genes are TRBV7-9 and TRBJ2-1, with TRBD1 matching 8 bases. V shed 7 bases, J shed 10 bases, and the junction held 12 bases outside the gene matches. CDR1 is SEHNR and CDR2 is FQNEAQ in the germline V gene (reference sequence). This CDR3 contains 14 residues.

The CDR3, as DNA: TGTGCCAGCAGTCCCCGTGGGTCCTACACTAACTATGGCTACACCTTC. As protein: CASSPRGSYTNYGYTF. J is TRBJ1-2 and V is TRBV27; no reliable D call. V gave up 5 bases and J gave up 0 bases, with 16 bases separating them. CDR1 is MNHEY and CDR2 is SMNVEV in the germline V gene (reference sequence). There are 16 residues in the CDR3.

This clonotype has at least ten counts. The V and J genes are TRBV28 and TRBJ1-2; D uncertain. Trimming took off 6 bases at V and 2 bases at J, with 7 bases between the two ends. CDR1 and CDR2 (germline): MDHEN, SYDVKM. This CDR3 is built from 12 residues. CDR3 nucleotide sequence: TGTGCCAGCAGCTTGACAAACTATGGCTACACCTTC. The encoded protein is CASSLTNYGYTF.

The DNA for the CDR3 is TGCGCCAGCAGCCAAGAAACTAGCGGGAGAGGACATGAGCAGTTCTTC. Translated, it gives CASSQETSGRGHEQFF. The chain couples TRBV4-1 to TRBJ2-1, with 11 bases fitting TRBD2. The V gene's germline CDR1 is MGHRA and CDR2 YSYEKL. The CDR3 is 16 amino acids. Losses at the gene ends were 0 bases for V and 8 bases for J; bases not matched to a gene: 6.

This chain joins TRBV7-8 and TRBJ1-1; 8 bases align to TRBD1. V trimming: 7 bases; J trimming: 3 bases; junction bases outside the gene matches: 13. CDR3 length equals 16 residues. Germline-derived CDR1 and CDR2 are SGHVS and FQNEAQ. CDR3 region: CASNARDRRGDTEAFF. The CDR3 DNA reads TGTGCCAGCAACGCCCGGGACAGGCGAGGGGACACTGAAGCTTTCTTT.

This chain joins TRBV6-4 and TRBJ1-2; no clear D. The CDR3 has 13 amino acids. Germline V gives CDR1 MRHNA, CDR2 SNTAGT. Trimming pared 5 bases from V and 6 bases from J, leaving 13 bases between. This CDR3 is CASSRSPANGYTF. In nucleotides, the CDR3 is TGTGCCAGCAGTAGGAGCCCAGCCAATGGCTACACCTTC.

Of note for this clonotype: This could be a read error, since a much larger clone is one nucleotide away. This chain links TRBV7-2 with TRBJ2-3; 10 bases fit TRBD2. The CDR3 length is 18 residues. V lost 4 bases, J lost 6 bases, and 16 bases stayed unmatched. Germline V lookup: CDR1 SGHTA, CDR2 FQGNSA. The CDR3 region is CASSSHGRAGGPSDTQYF. For the CDR3, the DNA is TGTGCCAGCAGCTCACACGGACGAGCGGGGGGGCCTTCGGATACGCAGTATTTT.

This clonotype occurred a few times. V is TRBV9 and J is TRBJ2-1; 9 bases line up with TRBD2. The CDR3 has 15 amino acids. The V segment lost 2 bases and the J segment 7 bases; nucleotides outside the gene matches: 7. Looked up from germline, CDR1 is SGDLS and CDR2 is YYNGEE. The CDR3 spells CASSVIAGAGNEQFF. The CDR3 DNA is TGTGCCAGCAGCGTTATAGCGGGGGCCGGTAATGAGCAGTTCTTC.

This sequence joins TRBV6-6 and TRBJ2-1; 8 bases are shared with TRBD2. With V trimmed by 6 bases and J by 6 bases, 10 bases remained unmatched. The CDR3 loop spans 15 amino acids. Germline CDR1 and CDR2: MNHNY and SVGAGI (reference sequence). The CDR3 DNA sequence: TGTGCCAGCAGAGCAAGCGGGAGCCCTCTCAATGAGCAGTTCTTC. As protein: CASRASGSPLNEQFF.